Listed here are 11 T cell receptor beta chains from one sample, sequenced in a study of T cell clonotyping in hematopoietic cell transplantation. Here immunoSEQ multiplex PCR was the method, and the copy in TCRdb shows in-frame clones only, minus some. The profile covers some 76,000 clones, with approximately 95% appearing a single time and under 2% taken by the ten largest. Time point described: recipient sample about 28 days before transplant, after cytoreduction. This specimen consisted of peripheral blood mononuclear cells, obtained before stem cell transplant. The receptors here all came from a woman between 45 and 60 years old with acute myeloid leukemia. Some clones in this sample may be carry-over from other donors' samples.

V is TRBV2 and J is TRBJ1-3; tentatively, D is TRBD1 (6 bases). This CDR3 comprises 15 residues. Germline CDR1 reads SNHLY; CDR2 reads FYNNEI. V lost 6 bases, J lost 0 bases, and 12 bases lay in between. CDR3 sequence (DNA): TGTGCCAGCAGGGGGGGGCTAAGCTCTGGAAACACCATATATTTT. Encoded protein: CASRGGLSSGNTIYF.

The rearrangement joins TRBV2 to TRBJ2-7; perhaps TRBD2 as D (5 bases). CDR3 length equals 14 residues. V was shortened by 6 bases and J by 3 bases, with 15 bases between the two germline ends. The germline gives CDR1 SNHLY, CDR2 FYNNEI. This chain's CDR3 is CASSGNMDYYEQYF. CDR3 bases: TGTGCCAGCAGCGGGAACATGGATTACTACGAGCAGTACTTC.

The chain has TRBV19 and TRBJ1-5, with 8 bases identical to TRBD1. V lost 10 bases, J lost 12 bases, and 11 bases stayed unmatched. The CDR3 is made up of 12 amino acids. Germline V gives CDR1 LNHDA, CDR2 SQIVND (reference sequence). Here the CDR3 reads CATRGLAMIQHF. Written as DNA, the CDR3 is TGTGCCACCAGGGGGCTAGCTATGATCCAGCATTTT.

The rearrangement uses TRBV11-2 and TRBJ1-6; possible D gene TRBD1, 5 bases. Germline CDR1 reads SGHAT; CDR2 reads FQNNGV. V was trimmed by 0 bases and J by 6 bases, leaving 12 bases between them. The CDR3 covers 16 residues. CDR3 protein: CASSLDLGGANSPLHF. In nucleotides, the CDR3 is TGTGCCAGCAGCTTAGATCTGGGAGGGGCTAATTCACCCCTCCACTTT.

The chain is built from TRBV29-1 and TRBJ2-2; perhaps TRBD2 as D (6 bases). Germline CDR1 is SQVTM and CDR2 is ANQGSEA. Trimming took off 4 bases at V and 0 bases at J, with 12 bases between the two ends. CDR3 length equals 15 residues. The CDR3 sequence: CSVGDWGANTGELFF. CDR3 DNA sequence: TGCAGCGTTGGTGATTGGGGGGCGAACACCGGGGAGCTGTTTTTT.

The CDR3 protein is CAWRDRPGQSAHEQYF. Written as DNA, the CDR3 is TGTGCCTGGAGAGACCGACCGGGACAGTCGGCCCACGAGCAGTACTTC. This chain connects TRBV30 to TRBJ2-7, with 7 bases lining up with TRBD1. Germline lookup yields CDR1 GTSNPN and CDR2 SVGIG (reference sequence). Unmatched junction bases numbered 16, after V lost 3 bases and J lost 5 bases. The CDR3 runs 16 residues.

This clone was recorded only once. The chain combines TRBV30 with TRBJ1-1; no firm D call. CDR3 length: 13 amino acids. Germline CDR1 is GTSNPN and CDR2 is SVGIG (reference sequence). Trimming stripped 0 bases from V and 1 base from J, with 6 bases between. The chain's CDR3 is CAWSVQQNTEAFF. The CDR3 nucleotides are TGTGCCTGGAGTGTACAACAGAACACTGAAGCTTTCTTT.

V usage is TRBV7-8 and J usage is TRBJ1-2; D not resolved. The V end was cut by 6 bases, the J end by 6 bases, with 14 bases between. CDR3 length equals 13 residues. The germline V gene encodes CDR1 SGHVS and CDR2 FQNEAQ. CDR3 sequence reads: CASSNPGGDGYTF. The CDR3 nucleotides are TGTGCCAGCAGTAACCCGGGCGGGGATGGCTACACCTTC.

DNA for the CDR3: TGTGCCAGCAGAACAGGGGTAGGAAACACTGAAGCTTTCTTT. It encodes CASRTGVGNTEAFF. The rearrangement joins TRBV6-5 to TRBJ1-1; 7 nucleotides line up with TRBD1. The CDR3 has 14 residues. V gave up 6 bases and J gave up 2 bases; unmatched junction bases: 6. Germline CDR1 MNHEY, CDR2 SVGAGI.

The V gene is TRBV6-1, the J gene TRBJ2-3; no firm D call. Germline CDR1 is MNHNS and CDR2 is SASEGT. The CDR3 has 18 amino acids. Trimming took off 2 bases at V and 0 bases at J, with 18 bases between the two ends. CDR3 coding DNA: TGTGCCAGCAGTGAAATCGGTTCGGCGGTCCTTAGCACAGATACGCAGTATTTT. As protein: CASSEIGSAVLSTDTQYF.

This chain links TRBV9 with TRBJ2-2; tentatively, D is TRBD1 (6 bases). Germline V CDR1 and CDR2: SGDLS, YYNGEE. The V end lost 4 bases, the J end lost 6 bases, and 16 bases lay between the germline ends. The CDR3 runs 15 residues. CDR3: CASSTRLGAAGELFF. Here the CDR3 DNA reads TGTGCCAGCAGCACCCGCCTGGGGGCAGCCGGGGAGCTGTTTTTT.